The next 32 T cell receptor beta chains were all read from a single sample in a study of early T cells in non-severe SARS-CoV-2 infection. TCRdb redid the calling of the 5' RACE reads with MiXCR, one entry per CDR3 protein. The sample shows under 35,000 distinct CDR3 sequences, approximately 5.2% of them seen only once. The sequenced sample was whole blood. The receptors shown here come from an adult who was a healthcare worker with PCR-confirmed SARS-CoV-2 infection or an uninfected control (not recorded which).

This clonotype showed up many times. J is TRBJ2-7 and V is TRBV7-9; D gene uncertain. Germline V gene data show CDR1 as SEHNR and CDR2 as FQNEAQ (reference sequence). The ends were cut back, 0 bases at V and 3 bases at J, with 6 bases in the middle. There are 13 residues in the CDR3. The DNA of the CDR3 is TGTGCCAGCAGCTTAGCGCGGAACTACGAGCAGTACTTC. Translating gives CASSLARNYEQYF.

In this sample, this clonotype turned up many times. J is TRBJ2-2 and V is TRBV6-2 or TRBV6-3, with D maybe TRBD1 (5 bases). Germline V gene lookup returns CDR1 MNHEY and CDR2 SVGEGT. Trimming left V 0 bases short and J 3 bases short, with 8 bases between. The CDR3 has 15 amino acids. The CDR3 loop is CASSYSTVYTGELFF. The CDR3, as DNA: TGTGCCAGCAGTTACTCGACAGTTTACACCGGGGAGCTGTTTTTT.

This clonotype is labeled as medium-sized. The chain carries TRBV20-1 and TRBJ2-7; 10 bases line up with TRBD2. The V segment lost 4 bases and the J segment 7 bases; nucleotides outside the gene matches: 10. Germline V gene sequence: CDR1 DFQATT, CDR2 SNEGSKA (reference sequence). This CDR3 has 14 residues. CDR3 sequence: CSAIGPAGGDEQYF. The CDR3 DNA reads as TGCAGTGCTATCGGTCCAGCGGGAGGGGATGAGCAGTACTTC.

This clonotype turned up a few times. The rearrangement links TRBV5-1 to TRBJ2-1, with 9 positions matching TRBD1. The CDR3 runs to 16 residues. V dropped 4 bases and J dropped 7; count of bases not matched to a gene: 12. Germline V gene data show CDR1 as SGHRS and CDR2 as YFSETQ. This CDR3 is CASSPMAQGAGNEQFF. The CDR3 DNA sequence: TGCGCCAGCAGCCCGATGGCACAGGGGGCAGGGAATGAGCAGTTCTTC. The full variable domain, completed using reference TRBV5-1 and TRBJ2-1, is KAGVTQTPRYLIKTRGQQVTLSCSPISGHRSVSWYQQTPGQGLQFLFEYFSETQRNKGNFPGRFSGRQFSNSRSEMNVSTLELGDSALYLCASSPMAQGAGNEQFFGPGTRLTVL.

J is TRBJ2-7 and V is TRBV2; D gene ambiguous. The germline V gene encodes CDR1 SNHLY and CDR2 FYNNEI. The CDR3 length is 11 residues. With 6 bases removed from V and 3 bases from J, the gap between germline ends came to 6 bases. The CDR3: CASSPFYEQYF. The CDR3 DNA follows: TGTGCCAGCAGCCCCTTCTACGAGCAGTACTTC.

The table lists this clonotype with a few counts. The chain has TRBV7-6 and TRBJ1-1; TRBD1 is a possible D gene (6 bases). Per germline, CDR1 SGHVS and CDR2 FNYEAQ. V lost 5 bases and J lost 2, with 15 bases in between. The CDR3 covers 15 residues. CDR3 region: CASSPVVQGNTEAFF. The CDR3 nucleotides are TGTGCCAGCAGCCCAGTCGTACAGGGTAACACTGAAGCTTTCTTT.

This clonotype was seen ten or more times. The chain joins TRBV7-7 to TRBJ2-7, with D perhaps matching TRBD2 (5 bases). Germline CDR1 and CDR2: SSHAT and FNYEAQ (reference sequence). V was pared by 1 base and J by 2 bases, with 12 bases between. This CDR3 is built from 15 residues. The CDR3 nucleotides are TGTGCCAGCAGCTTAGATGCGGGTCCCACCTACGAGCAGTACTTC. This sequence encodes CASSLDAGPTYEQYF.

The J gene is TRBJ2-5, the V gene TRBV29-1, with 11 nucleotides matching TRBD1. Trimming at V came to 5 bases and at J to 2 bases, leaving 7 bases not matched to a gene. This CDR3 contains 15 residues. Germline CDR1 SQVTM, CDR2 ANQGSEA. The chain's CDR3 is CSVTGTGGRQETQYF. CDR3 coding DNA: TGCAGCGTTACTGGGACAGGGGGTCGGCAAGAGACCCAGTACTTC.

This clonotype was found many times. The V call is TRBV11-3, the J call TRBJ1-1; no reliable D call. V was trimmed by 5 bases and J by 0 bases, leaving 7 bases between them. CDR1 and CDR2 from the germline V gene are SGHNT and YENEEA. The CDR3 is made up of 13 amino acids. CDR3: CASSDTVNTEAFF. The DNA of the CDR3 is TGTGCCAGCAGCGATACAGTGAACACTGAAGCTTTCTTT.

This clonotype was picked up many times. The chain recombines TRBV11-2 with TRBJ2-7, with D tentatively TRBD1 (7 bases). The germline gives CDR1 SGHAT, CDR2 FQNNGV. The CDR3 spans 14 residues. V was trimmed by 8 bases and J by 6 bases, leaving 20 bases between them. The CDR3 DNA follows: TGTGCCAGCGGAGGACAGGAGGGGCCGGGCGAGCAGTACTTC. It specifies CASGGQEGPGEQYF.

The gene calls are TRBV7-2 and TRBJ2-7, with TRBD2 matching 10 bases. V shed 0 bases, J shed 0 bases, and the junction held 8 bases outside the gene matches. The CDR3 consists of 18 residues. Germline CDR1 SGHTA, CDR2 FQGNSA. As DNA, the CDR3 is TGTGCCAGCAGCTTAGCGGGTGGGGCTAGCGGGAGCTCCTACGAGCAGTACTTC. Translating it yields CASSLAGGASGSSYEQYF.

The chain recombines TRBV24-1 with TRBJ2-5, with a possible D match to TRBD1 (5 bases). This CDR3 has 14 amino acids. Trimming shortened V by 3 bases and J by 2 bases, and 9 bases separated the two germline ends. Germline assignment: CDR1 KGHDR and CDR2 SFDVKD. The CDR3 nucleotides read TGTGCCACCAGTGATCCGACAGAGCAAGAGACCCAGTACTTC. Translated, it gives CATSDPTEQETQYF.

This clonotype was counted only a few times. The chain employs TRBV6-4 and TRBJ2-1; 14 bases map to TRBD2. V lost 4 bases to trimming and J lost 10 bases; unmatched junction nucleotides: 3. The CDR3 is made up of 14 amino acids. Germline V gene data show CDR1 as MRHNA and CDR2 as SNTAGT. The CDR3 sequence: CASSAGLAGDEQFF. The CDR3 DNA reads TGTGCCAGCAGTGCGGGACTAGCGGGAGACGAGCAGTTCTTC.

This clonotype was counted at least ten times. This rearrangement joins TRBV6-5 to TRBJ1-2, with TRBD1 matching over 9 bases. The CDR3 has 16 amino acids. The V and J ends lost 6 bases and 4 bases, in that order; junction bases with no gene match: 12. The V gene's germline CDR1 is MNHEY and CDR2 SVGAGI. The CDR3 DNA is TGTGCCAGCAGCTCCGGAGGGACAGGGAAGACCTATGGCTACACCTTC. Amino acid sequence: CASSSGGTGKTYGYTF.

This chain uses TRBV12-5 with TRBJ2-5; no clear D. The CDR3 is made up of 12 amino acids. Germline values: CDR1 LGHNT, CDR2 FRNRAP. V gave up 3 bases and J gave up 0 bases, with 2 bases separating them. The CDR3 protein is CASGLHQETQYF. In DNA, the CDR3 is TGTGCTAGTGGTTTACACCAAGAGACCCAGTACTTC. Drawing the rest from reference TRBV12-5 and TRBJ2-5, the complete variable domain is DARVTQTPRHKVTEMGQEVTMRCQPILGHNTVFWYRQTMMQGLELLAYFRNRAPLDDSGMPKDRFSAEMPDATLATLKIQPSEPRDSAVYFCASGLHQETQYFGPGTRLLVL.

This chain joins TRBV20-1 and TRBJ2-7; 7 bases align to TRBD1. CDR3 size: 14 residues. V shed 2 bases and J 2 bases; nucleotides not matched to a gene: 6. Germline V gene sequence: CDR1 DFQATT, CDR2 SNEGSKA (reference sequence). Written as DNA, the CDR3 is TGCAGTGCTAGACCGGGACAGCGACCCTACGAGCAGTACTTC. Translated, it gives CSARPGQRPYEQYF.

The rearrangement links TRBV7-2 to TRBJ2-1, with 8 bases fitting TRBD2. Germline lookup yields CDR1 SGHTA and CDR2 FQGNSA. The V gene end was trimmed by 2 bases and the J gene end by 6 bases; junction bases not matched to a gene: 12. This CDR3 comprises 17 residues. The CDR3 region has the DNA TGTGCCAGCAGCTTACCCGTTGGTAGCGGGATCCTCAATGAGCAGTTCTTC. It translates to CASSLPVGSGILNEQFF.

This clonotype was picked up many times. The V gene is TRBV28, the J gene TRBJ2-7; D might be TRBD2 (6 bases). V was trimmed by 5 bases and J by 5 bases, leaving 19 bases between them. The CDR3 sequence is 15 residues long. Germline loops: CDR1 MDHEN, CDR2 SYDVKM. CDR3 in amino acids: CASSPRYGAGHEQYF. The CDR3 DNA is TGTGCCAGCAGTCCCCGATATGGGGCGGGGCACGAGCAGTACTTC. Using reference TRBV28 and TRBJ2-7 for the parts outside the CDR3, the full variable domain is DVKVTQSSRYLVKRTGEKVFLECVQDMDHENMFWYRQDPGLGLRLIYFSYDVKMKEKGDIPEGYSVSREKKERFSLILESASTNQTSMYLCASSPRYGAGHEQYFGPGTRLTVT.

This clonotype was recorded at least ten times. This rearrangement joins TRBV6-1 to TRBJ2-7; 7 bases are a match to TRBD1. CDR1 is MNHNS and CDR2 is SASEGT in the germline V gene. J lost 2 bases, V lost 6 bases, and 10 bases had no gene match. The CDR3 contains 15 residues. DNA for the CDR3: TGTGCCAGCAGGGACGGGACAGCTTCAACCTACGAGCAGTACTTC. This gives the protein CASRDGTASTYEQYF.

This clonotype was seen a few times. The rearrangement joins TRBV28 to TRBJ2-3, with 13 bases that match TRBD2. The CDR3 is made up of 19 amino acids. After removal of 5 bases from V and 4 bases from J, the junction contained 15 bases not matched to a gene. Germline V lookup: CDR1 MDHEN, CDR2 SYDVKM. As DNA, the CDR3 is TGTGCCAGCAGTCCGTGGGGGGAACTAGCGGGAGGGCCGGCAGATACGCAGTATTTT. This sequence encodes CASSPWGELAGGPADTQYF.

The chain employs TRBV4-2 and TRBJ1-4; tentatively, D is TRBD1 (6 bases). Per the germline V gene, CDR1 is LGHNA and CDR2 is YNFKEQ. The CDR3 contains 16 residues. The V and J ends lost 3 bases and 5 bases respectively, with 16 bases between them. CDR3 amino acids: CASSQDRGNWNEKLFF. The DNA for the CDR3 is TGTGCCAGCAGCCAGGACAGAGGAAACTGGAATGAAAAACTGTTTTTT.

V is TRBV4-1 and J is TRBJ2-3, with D perhaps TRBD2 (6 bases). CDR3 length: 16 amino acids. Trimming left V 1 base short and J 0 bases short, with 11 bases between. Germline V lookup: CDR1 MGHRA, CDR2 YSYEKL. The CDR3 is CASSQAGGTSTDTQYF. The DNA for the CDR3 is TGCGCCAGCAGCCAAGCGGGCGGGACCAGCACAGATACGCAGTATTTT.

This clonotype was seen many times. V gene TRBV18 combines with J gene TRBJ1-5; weak D call: TRBD1 (5 bases). The CDR3 is 15 amino acids. Per the germline V gene, CDR1 is KGHSH and CDR2 is LQKENI. V was cut by 3 bases and J by 6 bases, with 15 bases left in between. CDR3 sequence reads: CASSPPGRGFQPQHF. CDR3 nucleotides: TGTGCCAGCTCACCCCCGGGTAGGGGATTTCAGCCCCAGCATTTT.

The rearrangement uses TRBV3-2 and TRBJ2-7; the table's TRBD1 call for D was not verified on the DNA. TRBV3-2 is annotated as a pseudogene. The CDR3 runs to 16 residues. DNA for the CDR3: TGTGCCAGCAGCCATGCCGGGACAGGGGAAGGGTGCGAGCAGTACTTC. This gives the protein CASSHAGTGEGCEQYF.

At least ten counts were recorded for this clonotype. This chain uses TRBV7-9 with TRBJ2-7, with D possibly TRBD2 on 5 matching bases. The germline V gene has CDR1 SEHNR and CDR2 FQNEAQ (reference sequence). Trimming removed 3 bases at V and 0 bases at J, with 15 bases between. The CDR3 is made up of 16 amino acids. The CDR3 sequence: CASSFEGTLSSYEQYF. As DNA, the CDR3 is TGTGCCAGCAGCTTTGAGGGTACTTTGAGCTCCTACGAGCAGTACTTC.

The table lists this clonotype with many counts. The rearrangement links TRBV4-3 to TRBJ2-3; D assignment may be TRBD1 or TRBD2 (5 bases each). The germline gives CDR1 LGHNA, CDR2 YSLEER. V lost 4 bases and J lost 4, with 12 bases in between. CDR3 length: 14 amino acids. CDR3 bases: TGCGCCAGCAGCCCAACGGGACCTTCAGATACGCAGTATTTT. Residues: CASSPTGPSDTQYF.

The V gene is TRBV7-8, the J gene TRBJ1-2; D is uncertain. This CDR3 has 14 amino acids. Trimming left V 1 base short and J 3 bases short, with 9 bases between. Germline-derived CDR1 and CDR2 are SGHVS and FQNEAQ. CDR3 sequence reads: CASSLGSRDYGYTF. The CDR3 DNA is TGTGCCAGCAGCTTAGGGTCACGAGACTATGGCTACACCTTC.

There are many counts of this clonotype. CDR3 amino acids: CASSLDTHTEAFF. The CDR3 nucleotides read TGTGCCAGCAGCTTAGACACCCACACTGAAGCTTTCTTT. The chain joins TRBV7-3 to TRBJ1-1, with D unresolved. Trimming cost V 2 bases and J 3 bases, with 7 bases left between them. There are 13 residues in the CDR3. The germline V gene encodes CDR1 SGHTA and CDR2 FQGTGA.

In its sample, this clonotype was seen many times. The chain carries TRBV2 and TRBJ2-7; D is undetermined. This CDR3 comprises 11 residues. Germline CDR1 reads SNHLY; CDR2 reads FYNNEI. Trimming took off 8 bases at V and 0 bases at J, with 5 bases between the two ends. The DNA for the CDR3 is TGTGCCAGCTTAAGCTCCTACGAGCAGTACTTC. This gives the protein CASLSSYEQYF.

CDR3 nucleotides: TGTGCCAGCAGCCCTAGCGGGAGGGCCTTGGGCGAGCAGTACTTC. Translation: CASSPSGRALGEQYF. This chain connects TRBV7-2 to TRBJ2-7; 12 bases are shared with TRBD2. Germline V gene lookup returns CDR1 SGHTA and CDR2 FQGNSA. CDR3 length equals 15 residues. Trimming at V came to 5 bases and at J to 6 bases, leaving 8 bases not matched to a gene.

At least ten counts were recorded for this clonotype. The chain is built from TRBV28 and TRBJ2-1; D may be TRBD2 (5 bases). Looked up from germline, CDR1 is MDHEN and CDR2 is SYDVKM. Trimming took 6 bases from V and 1 from J, leaving 7 bases between them. The CDR3 is made up of 13 amino acids. CDR3 protein: CASRGSSYNEQFF. DNA of the CDR3: TGTGCCAGCAGGGGGAGTTCCTACAATGAGCAGTTCTTC. The full variable domain, its missing parts supplied by reference TRBV28 and TRBJ2-1, is DVKVTQSSRYLVKRTGEKVFLECVQDMDHENMFWYRQDPGLGLRLIYFSYDVKMKEKGDIPEGYSVSREKKERFSLILESASTNQTSMYLCASRGSSYNEQFFGPGTRLTVL.

This clonotype was recorded many times. This chain joins TRBV24-1 and TRBJ2-2; D is unclear. The CDR3 sequence is 14 residues long. The ends were cut back, 0 bases at V and 5 bases at J, with 6 bases in the middle. CDR1 and CDR2 (germline): KGHDR, SFDVKD. The CDR3 DNA sequence: TGTGCCACCAGTGATTTGACTGAGACCGGGGAGCTGTTTTTT. It specifies CATSDLTETGELFF.